Below, 23 T cell receptor beta chains from the same sample are listed, as sequenced in a study of T cells in Graves' hyperthyroidism and ophthalmopathy. The source material, RNA transcripts, was used to amplify TCR beta CDR3 regions. HTBI primers drove first-round RT-PCR of the TCR CDR3. MiXCR was run by TCRdb on the multiplex PCR reads, yielding one entry per CDR3 protein. The repertoire holds a few hundred thousand distinct CDR3 sequences, with under 15% as singletons. Sequencing was performed on blood. Source of these receptors: a woman in her twenties or thirties with Graves' hyperthyroidism.

Details on this clonotype: This clone may be a read error of a much larger clone one base away. The rearrangement links TRBV18 to TRBJ2-1; a possible D gene is TRBD2 (5 bases). The CDR3 runs to 15 residues. Trimming took off 3 bases at V and 9 bases at J, with 18 bases between the two ends. In germline, CDR1 is KGHSH, CDR2 LQKENI. The CDR3 nucleotides are TGTGCCAGCTCACCGGCACTAGTAGTACACAGTGAGCAGTTCTTC. Translation gives CASSPALVVHSEQFF.

This clonotype occurred a few times. The J gene is TRBJ1-5, the V gene TRBV27; D remains ambiguous. This CDR3 comprises 13 residues. With 5 bases removed from V and 6 bases from J, the gap between germline ends came to 11 bases. Germline CDR1 and CDR2: MNHEY and SMNVEV (reference sequence). CDR3 coding DNA: TGTGCCAGCAGTCCATCGGGAGGTCAGCCCCAGCATTTT. This codes for CASSPSGGQPQHF.

In its sample, this clonotype was seen a few times. The chain is built from TRBV20-1 and TRBJ1-4; no reliable D call. Per germline, CDR1 DFQATT and CDR2 SNEGSKA (reference sequence). CDR3 length equals 13 residues. V lost 6 bases, J lost 8 bases, and 16 bases lay in between. The CDR3 reads CSANLGYSEKLFF. In DNA, the CDR3 is TGCAGTGCCAATTTGGGGTACTCGGAAAAACTGTTTTTT.

The chain joins TRBV4-2 to TRBJ1-2, with D hard to call. The V and J ends lost 0 bases and 0 bases respectively, with 11 bases between them. This CDR3 has 16 residues. The germline CDR1 and CDR2 sequences are LGHNA and YNFKEQ. CDR3 residues: CASSQDAPGANYGYTF. CDR3 sequence (DNA): TGTGCCAGCAGCCAAGATGCGCCAGGAGCTAACTATGGCTACACCTTC.

This clonotype came up a few times. The chain joins TRBV3-1 to TRBJ2-1; D uncertain. Germline V gene lookup returns CDR1 LGHDT and CDR2 YNNKEL (reference sequence). This CDR3 has 15 residues. The germline V and J ends were trimmed by 1 base and 2 bases, with 9 bases remaining between them. The DNA for the CDR3 is TGTGCCAGCAGCCAAGTTCTCGGAGCCTACAATGAGCAGTTCTTC. Protein: CASSQVLGAYNEQFF.

This clonotype was recorded many times. At one end, the junction sequence differs from germline, possibly due to a read error. The chain has TRBV7-7 and TRBJ2-7, with D possibly TRBD2 on 5 matching bases. The CDR3 runs 14 residues. The germline gives CDR1 SSHAT, CDR2 FNYEAQ (reference sequence). CDR3 nucleotides: TGTGCTAGCAGCTTAGACCCCCGGACTTACGAGCAGTACTTC. It encodes CASSLDPRTYEQYF.

The table lists this clonotype with a count of one. CDR3 protein: CASSQRNHRGRESQHF. The CDR3 DNA reads as TGTGCCAGCAGCCAAAGGAATCACAGGGGGCGAGAGTCCCAGCATTTT. The chain couples TRBV4-2 to TRBJ1-5; 9 bases match TRBD1. Germline lookup yields CDR1 LGHNA and CDR2 YNFKEQ. J was trimmed by 11 bases and V by 2 bases; bases with no gene match: 13. CDR3 size: 16 residues.

This clonotype has at least ten counts. The rearrangement uses TRBV29-1 and TRBJ2-7; possible D gene TRBD1, 7 bases. The CDR3 loop spans 14 amino acids. V gave up 2 bases and J gave up 2 bases, with 13 bases separating them. The germline CDR1 and CDR2 sequences are SQVTM and ANQGSEA. In DNA form, the CDR3 reads TGCAGCGTTGAAAAGGCAGGGGGGACCTACGAGCAGTACTTC. Amino acid sequence: CSVEKAGGTYEQYF.

The chain has TRBV19 and TRBJ2-1; possible D gene TRBD2, 5 bases. Trimming left V 4 bases short and J 4 bases short, with 8 bases between. CDR1 is LNHDA, CDR2 SQIVND, per germline (reference sequence). The CDR3 loop spans 13 amino acids. CDR3 sequence reads: CASSNRGYNEQFF. CDR3 sequence (DNA): TGTGCCAGTAGTAATCGGGGTTACAATGAGCAGTTCTTC.

The chain uses TRBV9 and TRBJ1-3, with D tentatively TRBD1 (5 bases). Trimming left V 3 bases short and J 1 base short, with 11 bases between. The germline gives CDR1 SGDLS, CDR2 YYNGEE. This CDR3 is built from 15 residues. Here the CDR3 DNA reads TGTGCCAGCAGCGGACCCGGGGGTTCTGGAAACACCATATATTTT. This gives the protein CASSGPGGSGNTIYF.

This clonotype was detected ten times or more. J is TRBJ2-1 and V is TRBV6-1; 8 bases line up with TRBD1. The germline V gene has CDR1 MNHNS and CDR2 SASEGT. The V segment lost 7 bases and the J segment 6 bases; nucleotides outside the gene matches: 8. The CDR3 runs 14 residues. As DNA, the CDR3 is TGTGCCAGCAAAGACGGACAGGGTGGCAATGAGCAGTTCTTC. Amino acids: CASKDGQGGNEQFF.

This clonotype appeared many times. This rearrangement joins TRBV20-1 to TRBJ2-5, with D unresolved. The germline gives CDR1 DFQATT, CDR2 SNEGSKA (reference sequence). The ends were cut back, 3 bases at V and 5 bases at J, with 22 bases in the middle. The CDR3 loop spans 16 amino acids. Here the CDR3 DNA reads TGCAGTGCTAGGTGGACCCTCGGAGCCAAGGTGGAGACCCAGTACTTC. It specifies CSARWTLGAKVETQYF.

This clonotype came up many times. This rearrangement joins TRBV6-1 to TRBJ2-7, with D tentatively TRBD1 (6 bases). Germline V gene lookup returns CDR1 MNHNS and CDR2 SASEGT. CDR3 length equals 17 residues. Trimming cost V 5 bases and J 0 bases, with 20 bases left between them. CDR3 nucleotide sequence: TGTGCCAGCAGTAAACCCTCTTTCGGGACAAGCTCCTACGAGCAGTACTTC. It specifies CASSKPSFGTSSYEQYF.

This clonotype was detected ten times or more. The chain has TRBV27 and TRBJ2-1; 7 bases fit TRBD2. Trimming at V came to 3 bases and at J to 3 bases, leaving 8 bases not matched to a gene. The CDR3 is 16 amino acids. Per the germline V gene, CDR1 is MNHEY and CDR2 is SMNVEV (reference sequence). Here the CDR3 reads CASSLGGIKLYNEQFF. The CDR3, as DNA: TGTGCCAGCAGTTTGGGAGGGATCAAGCTCTACAATGAGCAGTTCTTC.

This clonotype came up a few times. The genes are TRBV6-6 and TRBJ1-2, with TRBD1 as a possible D gene (6 bases). V was cut by 2 bases and J by 8 bases, with 12 bases left in between. The CDR3 totals 13 residues. Germline CDR1 reads MNHNY; CDR2 reads SVGAGI (reference sequence). CDR3 loop: CASSYEGVYGYTF. In nucleotides, the CDR3 is TGTGCCAGCAGTTACGAGGGGGTTTACGGCTACACCTTC.

There are a few counts of this clonotype. J is TRBJ2-7 and V is TRBV6-5; D uncertain. CDR3 length equals 16 residues. Trimming removed 2 bases from V and 5 bases from J, with 19 bases in between. Germline V gene lookup returns CDR1 MNHEY and CDR2 SVGAGI. Here the CDR3 reads CASSYEVPASNHEQYF. The CDR3, as DNA: TGTGCCAGCAGTTACGAGGTACCGGCCTCGAATCACGAGCAGTACTTC.

The chain has TRBV9 and TRBJ2-7; D unclear. In germline, CDR1 is SGDLS, CDR2 YYNGEE. This CDR3 has 11 residues. V lost 2 bases and J 4 bases, leaving 4 bases between the germline ends. CDR3 amino acids: CASSVLYEQYF. CDR3 nucleotides: TGTGCCAGCAGCGTCCTTTACGAGCAGTACTTC.

Ten or more counts support this clonotype. This chain joins TRBV29-1 and TRBJ1-1, with D perhaps TRBD1 (6 bases). This CDR3 has 14 amino acids. V was cut by 7 bases and J by 0 bases, with 15 bases left in between. Germline V gene sequence: CDR1 SQVTM, CDR2 ANQGSEA. The CDR3 loop is CSGIQGTMNTEAFF. CDR3 nucleotides: TGCAGCGGGATACAGGGTACTATGAACACTGAAGCTTTCTTT.

This clonotype appeared many times. This CDR3 reads CAWSIFGIEQFF. The CDR3 DNA reads TGTGCCTGGAGTATATTCGGAATTGAGCAGTTCTTC. This chain connects TRBV30 to TRBJ2-1; no clear D gene. Deletions cut 2 bases from V and 9 bases from J, with 11 bases between. The CDR3 consists of 12 residues. CDR1 is GTSNPN and CDR2 is SVGIG in the germline V gene (reference sequence).

This clonotype occurred once. A much larger clone differs by one base, so this may be a read error. This chain uses TRBV7-9 with TRBJ2-5; a possible D gene is TRBD2 (6 bases). V dropped 6 bases and J dropped 5 bases, with 19 bases sitting between them. There are 15 residues in the CDR3. CDR1 is SEHNR, CDR2 FQNEAQ, per germline (reference sequence). In DNA, the CDR3 is TGTGCCAGCAGTTTGTCGGAGGGGTCGGAGGAGACCCAGTACTTC. It is translated as CASSLSEGSEETQYF. Combining the CDR3 with reference TRBV7-9 and TRBJ2-5 gives the whole variable domain DTGVSQNPRHKITKRGQNVTFRCDPISEHNRLYWYRQTLGQGPEFLTYFQNEAQLEKSRLLSDRFSAERPKGSFSTLEIQRTEQGDSAMYLCASSLSEGSEETQYFGPGTRLLVL.

The CDR3 DNA sequence: TGCGCCAGCCATCCCTTTCCCGGGACAAGCTCCTACGAGCAGTACTTC. The encoded protein is CASHPFPGTSSYEQYF. This chain connects TRBV5-1 to TRBJ2-7; D is possibly TRBD1 (6 bases). Germline V CDR1 and CDR2: SGHRS, YFSETQ. This CDR3 region has 16 residues. Trimming left V 7 bases short and J 0 bases short, with 20 bases between.

In this sample, this clonotype turned up many times. The chain carries TRBV12-3 or TRBV12-4 and TRBJ2-7, with D possibly being TRBD1 or TRBD2 (7 bases each). The CDR3 runs to 15 residues. With 5 bases removed from V and 7 bases from J, the gap between germline ends came to 21 bases. The CDR3 region has the DNA TGTGCCAGCAGTCCGGGACAGACTAGCCTTGGTGAGCAGTACTTC. Its translation is CASSPGQTSLGEQYF.

V is TRBV27 and J is TRBJ2-7; 8 bases match TRBD2. This CDR3 is 15 amino acids long. Germline V CDR1 and CDR2: MNHEY, SMNVEV (reference sequence). The ends lost 5 bases at V and 3 bases at J; junction bases unmatched: 9. The CDR3 is CASSGSGLGGYEQYF. The DNA of the CDR3 is TGTGCCAGCAGTGGATCGGGACTAGGAGGCTACGAGCAGTACTTC.